Below are 26 T cell receptor beta chains sequenced from a single sample in a study of Ad26.COV2.S vaccination and SARS-CoV-2 variants (dated by TCRdb to the early 2020s). According to the study, the label for this sample's treatment or condition signals: around 19 received Ad26.COV2.S at low or high dose, single or two shots; about 5 received placebo; per-sample allocation not given. Repertoires of vaccine and placebo recipients were sequenced from samples collected on day 63 after the first injection. To prepare the library, the immunoSEQ multiplex PCR assay was applied. Entries here come from immuneACCESS through TCRdb and include only in-frame sequences with V and J called. Some clones fail to appear in such tables; in the studies checked, an unresolved V gene covers under half of the shortfall, and the cause of the remainder is unknown. The sample profile shows around 320,000 clones; about 82% of them were found once. The biggest ten clones account for approximately 2.1% of the sample.

This sample comprised peripheral blood, obtained in a trial of Ad26.COV2.S vaccine versus placebo. These receptors all stem from a person between 18 and 59 years old who received the Ad26.COV2.S COVID-19 vaccine or a placebo.

The chain links TRBV5-1 to TRBJ2-3, with TRBD1 matching over 8 bases. The CDR3 is 15 amino acids. V trimming: 4 bases; J trimming: 4 bases; junction bases outside the gene matches: 8. Germline V gives CDR1 SGHRS, CDR2 YFSETQ. The chain's CDR3 is CASSAQGAPADTQYF. The DNA for the CDR3 is TGCGCCAGCAGCGCTCAGGGGGCGCCGGCAGATACGCAGTATTTT.

About this clone: In the same sample, other DNA sequences code for this CDR3. This rearrangement joins TRBV9 to TRBJ1-5; D may be TRBD1 (5 bases). The CDR3 loop spans 14 amino acids. CDR1 and CDR2 from the germline V gene are SGDLS and YYNGEE. V was shortened by 4 bases and J by 4 bases, with 12 bases between the two germline ends. The CDR3 region has the DNA TGTGCCAGCAGCCCCCTGGGGGGGAATCAGCCCCAGCATTTT. Its protein product is CASSPLGGNQPQHF. Combining the CDR3 with reference TRBV9 and TRBJ1-5 gives the whole variable domain DSGVTQTPKHLITATGQRVTLRCSPRSGDLSVYWYQQSLDQGLQFLIQYYNGEERAKGNILERFSAQQFPDLHSELNLSSLELGDSALYFCASSPLGGNQPQHFGDGTRLSIL.

The chain uses TRBV28 and TRBJ1-2; D not certain. The CDR3 sequence is 13 residues long. V was shortened by 2 bases and J by 5 bases, with 9 bases between the two germline ends. Per germline, CDR1 MDHEN and CDR2 SYDVKM. The CDR3 here is CASSLAGAYGYTF. CDR3 nucleotide sequence: TGTGCCAGCAGTTTAGCAGGAGCATATGGCTACACCTTC.

V is TRBV7-6 and J is TRBJ1-1, with D perhaps matching TRBD1 (6 bases). The V gene's germline CDR1 is SGHVS and CDR2 FNYEAQ. The CDR3 consists of 12 residues. Trimming removed 7 bases from V and 3 bases from J, with 9 bases in between. Written as DNA, the CDR3 is TGTGCCAGCACCTCAGGGGACACTGAAGCTTTCTTT. Translated: CASTSGDTEAFF. The full variable domain, rest sourced from reference TRBV7-6 and TRBJ1-1, is GAGVSQSPRYKVTKRGQDVALRCDPISGHVSLYWYRQALGQGPEFLTYFNYEAQQDKSGLPNDRFSAERPEGSISTLTIQRTEQRDSAMYRCASTSGDTEAFFGQGTRLTVV.

This clone occurred a few times. V gene TRBV2 combines with J gene TRBJ1-6, with D unresolved. The CDR3 loop spans 13 amino acids. The V end lost 4 bases, the J end lost 9 bases, and 10 bases lay between the germline ends. CDR1 is SNHLY and CDR2 is FYNNEI in the germline V gene. CDR3 region: CASSGSDLSPLHF. In DNA form, the CDR3 reads TGTGCCAGCAGTGGGTCGGACCTTTCACCCCTCCACTTT.

This sequence joins TRBV2 and TRBJ1-5; 7 positions agree with TRBD1. The CDR3 totals 17 residues. Germline V gene lookup returns CDR1 SNHLY and CDR2 FYNNEI. J lost 3 bases, V lost 3 bases, and 11 bases had no gene match. CDR3 loop: CASSEGSGTALNQPQHF. As DNA, the CDR3 is TGTGCCAGCAGTGAGGGTTCCGGGACAGCTCTCAATCAGCCCCAGCATTTT.

The rearrangement uses TRBV11-3 and TRBJ2-7, with D unclear. Germline lookup yields CDR1 SGHNT and CDR2 YENEEA. This CDR3 has 11 residues. V lost 2 bases to trimming and J lost 4 bases, with 3 bases between them. The CDR3 here is CASSLTYEQYF. The CDR3 region has the DNA TGTGCCAGCAGCTTAACTTACGAGCAGTACTTC. Together with reference TRBV11-3 and TRBJ2-7, the CDR3 gives the full variable domain: EAGVVQSPRYKIIEKKQPVAFWCNPISGHNTLYWYLQNLGQGPELLIRYENEEAVDDSQLPKDRFSAERLKGVDSTLKIQPAELGDSAVYLCASSLTYEQYFGPGTRLTVT.

The rearrangement joins TRBV3-1 (or the pseudogene TRBV3-2) to TRBJ2-7; D is possibly TRBD2 (5 bases). The V end lost 0 bases, the J end lost 4 bases, and 13 bases lay between the germline ends. CDR1 and CDR2 from the germline V gene are LGHDT and YNNKEL (reference sequence). This CDR3 region has 15 residues. CDR3 in amino acids: CASSQDPARVYEQYF. DNA for the CDR3: TGTGCCAGCAGCCAAGATCCGGCGAGGGTTTACGAGCAGTACTTC.

The CDR3 spells CASSDSGGSREAFF. DNA of the CDR3: TGTGCCAGCAGTGACTCCGGGGGTAGTCGTGAAGCTTTCTTT. The V and J genes are TRBV25-1 and TRBJ1-1; TRBD1 might be the D (5 bases). Deletions cut 3 bases from V and 7 bases from J, with 15 bases between. The CDR3 sequence is 14 residues long. Germline values: CDR1 MGHDK, CDR2 SYGVNS.

This chain links TRBV11-2 with TRBJ2-2; D call uncertain. This CDR3 has 14 residues. V dropped 3 bases and J dropped 4 bases, with 9 bases sitting between them. CDR1 is SGHAT, CDR2 FQNNGV, per germline. CDR3 sequence (DNA): TGTGCCAGCAGCTTTAGCCCAATCACCGGGGAGCTGTTTTTT. Protein product: CASSFSPITGELFF.

V and J are TRBV4-1 and TRBJ2-1; 7 positions match TRBD1. CDR1 is MGHRA and CDR2 is YSYEKL in the germline V gene. The CDR3 contains 15 residues. Trimming removed 4 bases from V and 3 bases from J; junction bases left unmatched: 6. The CDR3 DNA reads as TGCGCCAGCAGCCGCGACGGGGACAGCTACAATGAGCAGTTCTTC. Residues: CASSRDGDSYNEQFF.

The chain uses TRBV12-3 or TRBV12-4 and TRBJ2-5; 8 nucleotides line up with TRBD2. Germline trimming cut 6 bases from V and 5 bases from J; bases unmatched to any gene: 2. The CDR3 totals 12 residues. This CDR3 reads CASSTGGETQYF. CDR3 DNA sequence: TGTGCCAGCAGCACGGGGGGGGAGACCCAGTACTTC.

The CDR3 region has the DNA TGTGCCAGCAGTCCGGGGCAGTACTATGGCTACACCTTC. Its protein is CASSPGQYYGYTF. This chain uses TRBV27 with TRBJ1-2, with D perhaps matching TRBD1 (5 bases). The germline V gene has CDR1 MNHEY and CDR2 SMNVEV (reference sequence). This CDR3 spans 13 amino acids. Trimming stripped 5 bases from V and 3 bases from J, with 10 bases between.

The chain joins TRBV6-5 to TRBJ1-4, with D uncertain. The V gene's germline CDR1 is MNHEY and CDR2 SVGAGI. Trimming took 6 bases from V and 8 from J, leaving 10 bases between them. The CDR3 covers 12 residues. The CDR3 sequence: CASSRVGEKLFF. CDR3 nucleotides: TGTGCCAGCAGCCGTGTCGGGGAAAAACTGTTTTTT.

This clone was observed at least ten times. The chain joins TRBV6-4 to TRBJ2-3; perhaps TRBD2 as D (5 bases). CDR1 and CDR2 (germline): MRHNA, SNTAGT. The CDR3 consists of 15 residues. V lost 5 bases and J lost 4, with 16 bases in between. This CDR3 is CASSPESGSPDTQYF. The CDR3 DNA sequence: TGTGCCAGCAGTCCCGAGTCGGGGAGCCCAGATACGCAGTATTTT.

V is TRBV5-1 and J is TRBJ2-2; D call uncertain. CDR1 SGHRS and CDR2 YFSETQ come from the germline V gene. Trimming removed 0 bases from V and 2 bases from J, with 11 bases in between. The CDR3 totals 16 residues. CDR3 sequence: CASSLASFVNTGELFF. CDR3 sequence (DNA): TGCGCCAGCAGCTTGGCCAGCTTTGTAAACACCGGGGAGCTGTTTTTT.

Here the CDR3 DNA reads TGTGCCAGCAGCTTGGAGGGGGGCCCCCCCTACAATGAGCAGTTCTTC. The encoded protein is CASSLEGGPPYNEQFF. The V call is TRBV5-4, the J call TRBJ2-1; D may match TRBD1 or TRBD2 (6 bases each). Germline V gene sequence: CDR1 SGHNT, CDR2 YYREEE (reference sequence). This CDR3 is built from 16 residues. V lost 0 bases and J lost 2, with 12 bases in between.

The CDR3 bases are TGTGCCAGCACCATATGGGCGGGGGGTCAAGAGACCCAGTACTTC. Protein sequence: CASTIWAGGQETQYF. The chain employs TRBV4-2 and TRBJ2-5, with 8 positions matching TRBD2. Trimming cost V 7 bases and J 2 bases; bases outside gene matches: 9. This CDR3 comprises 15 residues. Germline V lookup: CDR1 LGHNA, CDR2 YNFKEQ.

The J gene is TRBJ1-2, the V gene TRBV7-3, with TRBD1 identical over 8 bases. The CDR3 is made up of 15 amino acids. With 2 bases clipped from V and 8 bases from J, the junction kept 10 bases outside the gene matches. Germline loops: CDR1 SGHTA, CDR2 FQGTGA. CDR3 amino acids: CASSLGAGGSQGYTF. The CDR3 coding sequence is TGTGCCAGCAGCTTAGGGGCAGGGGGCTCGCAGGGCTACACCTTC.

In DNA, the CDR3 is TGTGCCAGCCGAAGGGACAGAGTGAACACCGGGGAGCTGTTTTTT. Protein product: CASRRDRVNTGELFF. This rearrangement joins TRBV6-5 to TRBJ2-2; the match to TRBD1 covers 7 bases. The CDR3 has 15 amino acids. Trimming at V came to 8 bases and at J to 1 base, leaving 7 bases not matched to a gene. Germline V gene data show CDR1 as MNHEY and CDR2 as SVGAGI.

J is TRBJ1-6 and V is TRBV28, with unresolved D. The germline gives CDR1 MDHEN, CDR2 SYDVKM. Trimming stripped 3 bases from V and 8 bases from J, with 11 bases between. This CDR3 spans 14 amino acids. CDR3 sequence reads: CASSLVQRDSPLHF. CDR3 nucleotides: TGTGCCAGCAGTTTGGTCCAGCGGGATTCACCCCTCCACTTT.

The chain recombines TRBV27 with TRBJ1-1, with a weak D call TRBD1 (6 bases). The CDR3 is 13 residues long. V was clipped by 5 bases and J by 1 base, with 8 bases between them. Germline CDR1 is MNHEY and CDR2 is SMNVEV (reference sequence). CDR3 DNA sequence: TGTGCCAGCAGTCAGGGGCGGAACACTGAAGCTTTCTTT. It specifies CASSQGRNTEAFF.

This clone was detected a few times. The rearrangement uses TRBV11-3 and TRBJ2-3; 9 bases align to TRBD2. Germline loops: CDR1 SGHNT, CDR2 YENEEA. With 5 bases clipped from V and 3 bases from J, the junction kept 9 bases outside the gene matches. This CDR3 has 16 amino acids. The CDR3 sequence: CASSTGGGAATDTQYF. DNA of the CDR3: TGTGCCAGCAGCACGGGCGGGGGGGCCGCAACAGATACGCAGTATTTT.

V is TRBV6-5 and J is TRBJ1-6; tentatively, D is TRBD1 (6 bases). Trimming stripped 0 bases from V and 11 bases from J, with 11 bases between. CDR1 and CDR2 (germline): MNHEY, SVGAGI. The CDR3 has 14 residues. The CDR3 spells CASSYSGQLTPLHF. CDR3 in DNA: TGTGCCAGCAGTTACTCCGGACAGCTAACACCCCTCCACTTT.

Concerning this clone itself: One end of the junction does not line up with germline, which may come from a read error. The genes are TRBV10-3 and TRBJ2-7, with 9 bases fitting TRBD1. The CDR3 contains 15 residues. CDR1 is ENHRY, CDR2 SYGVKD, per germline. The CDR3 region has the DNA TGTGCCATCAGTAGTCCGGGACAGGGCTCCCACGAGCAGTACTTC. This sequence encodes CAISSPGQGSHEQYF.

This clone came up once. The V gene is TRBV28, the J gene TRBJ1-2, with 9 bases matching TRBD1. The CDR3 has 14 amino acids. V lost 2 bases, J lost 8 bases, and 6 bases stayed unmatched. Germline lookup yields CDR1 MDHEN and CDR2 SYDVKM. The CDR3 reads CASSLGDRGGGYTF. For the CDR3, the DNA is TGTGCCAGCAGTTTAGGTGACAGGGGGGGCGGCTACACCTTC.